Many counts were recorded for the clone carrying this TCR beta chain. These data originate in a study of regulatory T cells in long-lasting Graves disease. This CDR3 region has 15 residues. V shed 1 base and J shed 3 bases, with 9 bases lying between them. Germline V gene data show CDR1 as SEHNR and CDR2 as FQNEAQ (reference sequence). Specified time point: newly diagnosed GD, antithyroid drugs for less than 3 months. PBMC RNA served as the TCR library source. Investigators prepared the TCR beta libraries by applying iRepertoire HTBI primers and Arm-PCR of CDR3 regions. TCRdb reprocessed the multiplex PCR reads via MiXCR and lists one record per CDR3 protein. The sample includes roughly 420,000 distinct CDR3 sequences, roughly 16% of them seen just once.

This sequence was found in a female donor with Graves disease. This material consisted of peripheral blood mononuclear cells (PBMCs), taken at new diagnosis, from a patient treated with antithyroid drugs. J is TRBJ2-2 and V is TRBV7-9; D is undetermined. Here the CDR3 DNA reads TGTGCCAGCAGCTTAGGGCGTGCGGACACCGGGGAGCTGTTTTTT. Translation gives CASSLGRADTGELFF. The whole variable domain, filled in from reference TRBV7-9 and TRBJ2-2, reads DTGVSQNPRHKITKRGQNVTFRCDPISEHNRLYWYRQTLGQGPEFLTYFQNEAQLEKSRLLSDRFSAERPKGSFSTLEIQRTEQGDSAMYLCASSLGRADTGELFFGEGSRLTVL.